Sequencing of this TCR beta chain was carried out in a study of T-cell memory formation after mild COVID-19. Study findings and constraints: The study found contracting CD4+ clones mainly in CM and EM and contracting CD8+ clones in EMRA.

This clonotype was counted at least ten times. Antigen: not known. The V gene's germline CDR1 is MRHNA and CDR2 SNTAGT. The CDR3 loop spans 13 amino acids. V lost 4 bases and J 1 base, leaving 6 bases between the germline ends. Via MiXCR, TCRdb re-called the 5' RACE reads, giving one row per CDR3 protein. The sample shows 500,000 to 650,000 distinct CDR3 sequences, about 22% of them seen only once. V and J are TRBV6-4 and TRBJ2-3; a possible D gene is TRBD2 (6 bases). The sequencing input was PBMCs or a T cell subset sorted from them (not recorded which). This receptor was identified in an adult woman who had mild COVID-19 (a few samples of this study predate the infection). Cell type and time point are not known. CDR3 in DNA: TGTGCCAGCAGTGCGGGAGGCACAGATACGCAGTATTTT. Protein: CASSAGGTDTQYF.